Presented here are 30 T cell receptor beta chains from one specimen sequenced in a study of Ad26.COV2.S vaccination and SARS-CoV-2 variants. The treatment denotes: about 20 received Ad26.COV2.S at low or high dose, single or two shots; about 5 received placebo; per-sample allocation not given. The samples were gathered on day 63 after the first injection of vaccine or placebo. The method was immunoSEQ multiplex PCR; TCRdb's version includes in-frame clones alone and lacks a portion of them. The sample lists under 550,000 clones, about 93% occurring once. The sample consisted of peripheral blood, taken in a trial of Ad26.COV2.S vaccine versus placebo. The receptors come from a person aged 18 to 59 who received the Ad26.COV2.S COVID-19 vaccine or a placebo.

This clone appeared once. CDR3 in amino acids: CASSLGDRVNTEAFF. The CDR3, as DNA: TGCGCCAGCAGCTTGGGGGACCGGGTAAACACTGAAGCTTTCTTT. J is TRBJ1-1 and V is TRBV5-1, with D possibly TRBD1 on 5 matching bases. CDR3 size: 15 residues. Trimming removed 0 bases at V and 2 bases at J, with 11 bases between. From germline, CDR1 is SGHRS and CDR2 YFSETQ.

The rearrangement uses TRBV29-1 and TRBJ1-4; D may be TRBD1 (5 bases). The length of the CDR3 is 13 residues. Trimming removed 5 bases at V and 8 bases at J, with 15 bases between. CDR1 and CDR2 from the germline V gene are SQVTM and ANQGSEA. The CDR3 DNA is TGCAGCGTTTCGCTTCGGGAGGGGGAAAAACTGTTTTTT. Protein sequence: CSVSLREGEKLFF.

CDR3 nucleotides: TGTGCCAGCAGCTCCGGGACTAGCGGGAGGGCCTTCTACAATGAGCAGTTCTTC. Translating gives CASSSGTSGRAFYNEQFF. The chain employs TRBV5-8 and TRBJ2-1; 16 nucleotides line up with TRBD2. The germline V gene has CDR1 SGHTS and CDR2 YDEGEE. The V and J ends lost 3 bases and 3 bases, in that order; junction bases with no gene match: 6. The CDR3 covers 18 residues.

This clone was seen a single time. The chain has TRBV19 and TRBJ2-1; perhaps TRBD2 as D (5 bases). The CDR3 covers 13 residues. Deletions cut 9 bases from V and 15 bases from J, with 24 bases between. Germline CDR1 LNHDA, CDR2 SQIVND (reference sequence). The DNA for the CDR3 is TGTGCCAGAATTCCCCCGGACTTTTTTTTTCTGTTCTTC. Translated, it gives CARIPPDFFFLFF.

This chain connects TRBV18 to TRBJ1-2, with 8 bases fitting TRBD1. This CDR3 has 12 amino acids. Unmatched junction bases numbered 3, after V lost 6 bases and J lost 6 bases. The germline CDR1 and CDR2 sequences are KGHSH and LQKENI. CDR3 DNA sequence: TGTGCCAGCTCCCAACAGGGGGATGGCTACACCTTC. Translation gives CASSQQGDGYTF.

The chain couples TRBV20-1 to TRBJ2-6; D is unclear. CDR1 DFQATT and CDR2 SNEGSKA come from the germline V gene (reference sequence). The CDR3 spans 11 residues. Deletions cut 4 bases from V and 3 bases from J, with 1 base between. CDR3: CSANGANVLTF. The DNA for the CDR3 is TGCAGTGCTAATGGGGCCAACGTCCTGACTTTC.

The chain recombines TRBV2 with TRBJ2-1; unclear D gene. The CDR3 loop spans 13 amino acids. Germline-derived CDR1 and CDR2 are SNHLY and FYNNEI. Trimming removed 5 bases at V and 4 bases at J, with 9 bases between. In nucleotides, the CDR3 is TGTGCCAGCAGTTTGTCAGCATACAATGAGCAGTTCTTC. Protein: CASSLSAYNEQFF.

The chain employs TRBV7-9 and TRBJ2-1, with D possibly being TRBD2 (5 bases). With 3 bases removed from V and 8 bases from J, the gap between germline ends came to 14 bases. Germline V gives CDR1 SEHNR, CDR2 FQNEAQ (reference sequence). The length of the CDR3 is 14 residues. The CDR3 loop reads CASSFQSGNDEQFF. The DNA of the CDR3 is TGTGCCAGCAGCTTTCAGTCCGGGAACGATGAGCAGTTCTTC.

This chain connects TRBV14 to TRBJ2-1; TRBD2 matches 8 bases. Germline assignment: CDR1 SGHDN and CDR2 FVKESK. With 1 base clipped from V and 1 base from J, the junction kept 6 bases outside the gene matches. CDR3 length: 17 amino acids. The CDR3 coding sequence is TGTGCCAGCAGCCAAGGCCAAGCGGGAGAATCCTACAATGAGCAGTTCTTC. Its protein is CASSQGQAGESYNEQFF.

The chain joins TRBV18 to TRBJ1-4, with 7 positions matching TRBD1. This CDR3 has 20 residues. In germline, CDR1 is KGHSH, CDR2 LQKENI. The V segment lost 2 bases and the J segment 3 bases; nucleotides outside the gene matches: 18. CDR3 residues: CASSPFQLSGTVTPNEKLFF. The CDR3 DNA sequence: TGTGCCAGCTCACCATTCCAGTTGAGCGGGACAGTGACGCCTAATGAAAAACTGTTTTTT. Full variable domain (remainder filled in from reference TRBV18 and TRBJ1-4): NAGVMQNPRHLVRRRGQEARLRCSPMKGHSHVYWYRQLPEEGLKFMVYLQKENIIDESGMPKERFSAEFPKEGPSILRIQQVVRGDSAAYFCASSPFQLSGTVTPNEKLFFGSGTQLSVL.

The V gene is TRBV6-4, the J gene TRBJ2-2, with D possibly being TRBD2 (5 bases). The CDR3 consists of 14 residues. The V end lost 6 bases, the J end lost 8 bases, and 16 bases lay between the germline ends. CDR1 is MRHNA and CDR2 is SNTAGT in the germline V gene. As DNA, the CDR3 is TGTGCCAGCAGAGCCGGGGTTGGAAGTGGGGAGCTGTTTTTT. Translated: CASRAGVGSGELFF.

V and J are TRBV7-3 and TRBJ2-2; 10 positions agree with TRBD1. The ends lost 5 bases at V and 4 bases at J; junction bases unmatched: 7. The CDR3 is 16 residues long. Germline CDR1 is SGHTA and CDR2 is FQGTGA. CDR3 sequence (DNA): TGTGCCAGCAGCATCGGGACAGGGGAGGTCACCGGGGAGCTGTTTTTT. As protein: CASSIGTGEVTGELFF. The full variable domain, completed using reference TRBV7-3 and TRBJ2-2, is GAGVSQTPSNKVTEKGKYVELRCDPISGHTALYWYRQSLGQGPEFLIYFQGTGAADDSGLPNDRFFAVRPEGSVSTLKIQRTERGDSAVYLCASSIGTGEVTGELFFGEGSRLTVL.

The chain employs TRBV7-2 and TRBJ2-7; TRBD2 aligns across 14 bases. Germline values: CDR1 SGHTA, CDR2 FQGNSA. The CDR3 extends over 19 amino acids. Trimming took 5 bases from V and 2 from J; bases not matched to a gene: 14. Here the CDR3 DNA reads TGTGCCAGCAGCATCCCGGGACTAGCGGGAGATTTAGACCCCTACGAGCAGTACTTC. Translating gives CASSIPGLAGDLDPYEQYF.

This sequence joins TRBV7-9 and TRBJ2-2; 7 bases are a match to TRBD1. V gave up 5 bases and J gave up 1 base; unmatched junction bases: 4. The CDR3 loop spans 15 amino acids. The germline CDR1 and CDR2 sequences are SEHNR and FQNEAQ (reference sequence). CDR3 protein: CASSPDRRNTGELFF. CDR3 bases: TGTGCCAGCAGCCCGGACAGGCGGAACACCGGGGAGCTGTTTTTT.

The chain couples TRBV30 to TRBJ2-1, with 11 bases fitting TRBD2. After removal of 3 bases from V and 4 bases from J, the junction contained 17 bases not matched to a gene. The CDR3 is made up of 19 amino acids. Looked up from germline, CDR1 is GTSNPN and CDR2 is SVGIG (reference sequence). The CDR3 bases are TGTGCCTGGAGCGGAGTGGGCATTGGGACTAGCGGACTATACAATGAGCAGTTCTTC. Translated, it gives CAWSGVGIGTSGLYNEQFF. Filled out from reference TRBV30 and TRBJ2-1, the complete variable domain reads SQTIHQWPATLVQPVGSPLSLECTVEGTSNPNLYWYRQAAGRGLQLLFYSVGIGQISSEVPQNLSASRPQDRQFILSSKKLLLSDSGFYLCAWSGVGIGTSGLYNEQFFGPGTRLTVL.

This sequence joins TRBV6-5 and TRBJ1-5; D remains unclear. Trimming shortened V by 6 bases and J by 7 bases, and 10 bases separated the two germline ends. This CDR3 contains 12 residues. CDR1 and CDR2 (germline): MNHEY, SVGAGI. The CDR3 here is CASRVPEQPQHF. CDR3 bases: TGTGCCAGCAGGGTCCCAGAACAGCCCCAGCATTTT.

The V call is TRBV5-1, the J call TRBJ1-1, with D maybe TRBD1 (5 bases). The CDR3 is 12 amino acids. The germline V and J ends were trimmed by 4 bases and 4 bases, with 8 bases remaining between them. The germline gives CDR1 SGHRS, CDR2 YFSETQ. The CDR3 loop reads CASSIGGTEAFF. CDR3 coding DNA: TGCGCCAGCAGCATTGGGGGCACTGAAGCTTTCTTT.

CDR3 in amino acids: CASSYSAGGEQYF. The CDR3, as DNA: TGTGCCAGCAGTTACTCTGCGGGGGGCGAGCAGTACTTC. This rearrangement joins TRBV6-6 to TRBJ2-7, with 8 bases that match TRBD2. CDR1 is MNHNY and CDR2 is SVGAGI in the germline V gene (reference sequence). The V gene end was trimmed by 0 bases and the J gene end by 6 bases; junction bases not matched to a gene: 1. The CDR3 loop spans 13 amino acids.

This clone was seen only once. CDR3 nucleotides: TGTGCCAGCAGGTTTGTAGCGGGGACGAACACCGGGGAGCTGTTTTTT. The encoded protein is CASRFVAGTNTGELFF. The V call is TRBV3-1 (or the pseudogene TRBV3-2), the J call TRBJ2-2; 8 nucleotides align to TRBD2. Trimming at V came to 6 bases and at J to 0 bases, leaving 6 bases not matched to a gene. The germline V gene has CDR1 LGHDT and CDR2 YNNKEL (reference sequence). CDR3 size: 16 residues.

This rearrangement joins TRBV5-4 to TRBJ2-7; D gene unclear. V was shortened by 0 bases and J by 1 base, with 5 bases between the two germline ends. Germline V gene data show CDR1 as SGHNT and CDR2 as YYREEE (reference sequence). The CDR3 spans 13 residues. The CDR3 is CASSLDPSYEQYF. The CDR3 DNA sequence: TGTGCCAGCAGCTTGGACCCTTCCTACGAGCAGTACTTC.

This clone was picked up one time. This chain connects TRBV5-4 to TRBJ2-1, with D possibly TRBD2 on 5 matching bases. V was pared by 3 bases and J by 2 bases, with 12 bases between. Germline V gene sequence: CDR1 SGHNT, CDR2 YYREEE (reference sequence). The CDR3 has 15 amino acids. This CDR3 reads CASSSASSAYNEQFF. CDR3 nucleotides: TGTGCCAGCAGCTCAGCTAGTAGCGCCTACAATGAGCAGTTCTTC.

The chain has TRBV19 and TRBJ2-1, with D perhaps TRBD1 (6 bases). There are 11 residues in the CDR3. The ends were cut back, 6 bases at V and 14 bases at J, with 14 bases in the middle. From germline, CDR1 is LNHDA and CDR2 SQIVND (reference sequence). The CDR3 DNA sequence: TGTGCCAGTAGAAGCCGGGACATTGAGTTCTTC. As protein: CASRSRDIEFF.

V usage is TRBV3-1 (or the pseudogene TRBV3-2) and J usage is TRBJ2-1; no clear D gene. The V gene's germline CDR1 is LGHDT and CDR2 YNNKEL (reference sequence). The CDR3 runs 14 residues. V shed 4 bases and J shed 2 bases, with 9 bases lying between them. The CDR3 sequence: CASSPPKPYNEQFF. The CDR3 nucleotides are TGTGCCAGCAGCCCCCCAAAGCCCTACAATGAGCAGTTCTTC.

The V call is TRBV28, the J call TRBJ1-2; no clear D gene. V lost 3 bases and J 7 bases, leaving 15 bases between the germline ends. Germline CDR1 and CDR2: MDHEN and SYDVKM. CDR3 length: 14 amino acids. The DNA of the CDR3 is TGTGCCAGCAGTTTTAATGATGGGAGGACTGGCTACACCTTC. Its protein is CASSFNDGRTGYTF.

CDR3 sequence reads: CASGSGAIYEQYF. The CDR3 DNA reads as TGTGCCAGTGGTAGCGGAGCCATCTACGAGCAGTACTTC. The chain combines TRBV19 with TRBJ2-7; D is perhaps TRBD2 (6 bases). Trimming cost V 8 bases and J 3 bases, with 14 bases left between them. There are 13 residues in the CDR3. CDR1 is LNHDA and CDR2 is SQIVND in the germline V gene (reference sequence).

The chain combines TRBV27 with TRBJ2-3, with 9 bases that match TRBD2. Germline-derived CDR1 and CDR2 are MNHEY and SMNVEV (reference sequence). This CDR3 has 17 amino acids. With 4 bases clipped from V and 4 bases from J, the junction kept 12 bases outside the gene matches. For the CDR3, the DNA is TGTGCCAGCAGTTCCCACCCGCTTAGCGGGAGTTCAGATACGCAGTATTTT. Translating it yields CASSSHPLSGSSDTQYF.

The chain links TRBV30 to TRBJ1-1, with D possibly being TRBD1 (5 bases). The CDR3 covers 14 residues. Looked up from germline, CDR1 is GTSNPN and CDR2 is SVGIG (reference sequence). V lost 0 bases, J lost 1 base, and 9 bases lay in between. The CDR3 here is CAWSVGGGNTEAFF. As DNA, the CDR3 is TGTGCCTGGAGTGTTGGCGGGGGGAACACTGAAGCTTTCTTT.

The chain recombines TRBV9 with TRBJ2-7; 7 nucleotides match TRBD1. Germline V CDR1 and CDR2: SGDLS, YYNGEE. This CDR3 spans 16 amino acids. V lost 1 base, J lost 6 bases, and 13 bases stayed unmatched. Here the CDR3 DNA reads TGTGCCAGCAGCGTATCGGAAGGGGGCCTATGGGGCGAGCAGTACTTC. This translates into CASSVSEGGLWGEQYF.

V and J are TRBV28 and TRBJ1-6; TRBD1 matches 7 bases. Losses at the gene ends were 11 bases for V and 5 bases for J; bases not matched to a gene: 12. This CDR3 has 15 residues. Germline loops: CDR1 MDHEN, CDR2 SYDVKM. The chain's CDR3 is CASKAGQQHNSPLHF. Written as DNA, the CDR3 is TGTGCCTCCAAAGCGGGACAGCAACATAATTCACCCCTCCACTTT.

The V call is TRBV3-1 (or the pseudogene TRBV3-2), the J call TRBJ2-3; 11 positions match TRBD2. Germline CDR1 is LGHDT and CDR2 is YNNKEL (reference sequence). J gave up 3 bases and V 0 bases, and 11 bases lay outside the gene matches. This CDR3 is built from 19 residues. For the CDR3, the DNA is TGTGCCAGCAGCCAAGATCCCCCCCTGACTAGCGGGACGACAGATACGCAGTATTTT. Residues: CASSQDPPLTSGTTDTQYF.